This TCR beta chain was sequenced in a study of cytomegalovirus exposure and HLA in healthy donors. Regarding the study as a whole: In a later analysis, specific HLA alleles were associated with approximately 17,000 TCR beta sequences at a 0.05 false discovery rate. One cluster of highly shared sequence variants probably arose as a sequencing artifact. Relative to the approximately 700-donor mean, N-insertions were reportedly fewer in an Asian-associated ancestry cluster in a later analysis.

Germline assignment: CDR1 SGHTA and CDR2 FQGNSA. This CDR3 spans 16 amino acids. V shed 3 bases, J shed 4 bases, and the junction held 7 bases outside the gene matches. 13 Jbeta primers and 60 Vbeta primers were used for the PCR. Some clones are missing from TCRdb's copy, which holds only in-frame ones; the method was immunoSEQ multiplex PCR. This table holds 40,000 or so clones, approximately 71% found once. As to this clone: Its target is unknown.

This receptor was taken from a man aged 45-65 years in good health and CMV-seropositive. The V gene is TRBV7-2, the J gene TRBJ2-5, with 11 bases fitting TRBD2. What was sequenced was PBMCs. This chain's CDR3 is CASSFVLAGALETQYF. The CDR3 nucleotides are TGTGCCAGCAGCTTTGTACTAGCGGGGGCCCTAGAGACCCAGTACTTC.